These T cell receptor beta chains were read from a single sample in a study of CD8 T cells in Susac syndrome. MiXCR, applied by TCRdb to the immunoSEQ multiplex PCR reads, yields one record per CDR3 protein. The sample has about 240,000 distinct CDR3 sequences, 90% to 96% seen once. The specimen was CD4+ T cells from PBMCs. These receptors originate from a human donor with Susac syndrome. The CDR3 runs from the conserved cysteine through the conserved F or W. A D gene is named only where the DNA matches it firmly. Part of the rows lack a size; the others show once, few, many or a class for expanded clones.

cdr3_nt,cdr3_aa,cdr3_length,d_call,j_call,clone_size,v_call
TGTGCCAGCAGTGCCCCGGGTAGCGGGAGGATCCATGAGCAGTTCTTC,CASSAPGSGRIHEQFF,16,TRBD2,TRBJ2-1,once,TRBV28
TGTGCCAGCAGCCCCCGGAGAGGTGGGGCCTACGAGCAGTACTTC,CASSPRRGGAYEQYF,15,NA,TRBJ2-7,NA,TRBV27
TGTGCCAGCAGCGTAGGGGGACAGGGGAACGAGCAGTACTTC,CASSVGGQGNEQYF,14,TRBD1,TRBJ2-7,NA,TRBV9
TGCAGTGCTTCCCTGTCTGGGAACTATGGCTACACCTTC,CSASLSGNYGYTF,13,NA,TRBJ1-2,NA,TRBV20-1
TGCAGTGCTGAGGGGCACGAAAGGGGAAACACTGAAGCTTTCTTT,CSAEGHERGNTEAFF,15,NA,TRBJ1-1,NA,TRBV20-1
TGTGCCAGCAGCCTCCCTCTAGTGTACCAAGAGACCCAGTACTTC,CASSLPLVYQETQYF,15,NA,TRBJ2-5,NA,TRBV3-1
TGCAGTGCTGACCTCACAGAAACCGGGGAGCTGTTTTTT,CSADLTETGELFF,13,NA,TRBJ2-2,NA,TRBV20-1
TGCGCCAGCAGCGTACTACCGGGCGGCTATGGCTACACCTTC,CASSVLPGGYGYTF,14,NA,TRBJ1-2,NA,TRBV5-1
TGCAGCGGAAGGGACTACAATGAGCAGTTCTTC,CSGRDYNEQFF,11,NA,TRBJ2-1,NA,TRBV29-1
TGCGCCAGCAGCTTCTCGGGGACAGCTAACTATGGCTACACCTTC,CASSFSGTANYGYTF,15,TRBD1,TRBJ1-2,NA,TRBV5-1
TGCAGTGCTAACCCCTTTGCGGGACCATCCTACGAGCAGTACTTC,CSANPFAGPSYEQYF,15,NA,TRBJ2-7,NA,TRBV20-1
TGTGCCACCAGCAGGGAGGACAGGGTTACCGAGACCCAGTACTTC,CATSREDRVTETQYF,15,TRBD1,TRBJ2-5,NA,TRBV15
TGCAGCGTGTGGGGGGACAGGGTATTCTACGAGCAGTACTTC,CSVWGDRVFYEQYF,14,TRBD1,TRBJ2-7,NA,TRBV29-1
TGCAGTGCTAGAGATCCCGTCTACGAGCAGTACTTC,CSARDPVYEQYF,12,NA,TRBJ2-7,NA,TRBV20-1